The source of this TCR beta chain is a study of blood T cell repertoires in COVID-19. The overall study: PBMCs, B-cell-depleted T cells, or T cells were the source of the cDNA or gDNA that made up the material.

One Seattle source followed patients from active infection through their disease course. Authors' processing steps: The assay estimated nucleated cells by amplifying reference gene primers. Generated by immunoSEQ multiplex PCR, the TCRdb table keeps only in-frame clones and is missing some. The V and J calls and clone size come from that table; D and trimming were worked out from the DNA. Of about 150,000 clones listed, about nine tenths are singletons. The CDR3 extends over 15 amino acids. V was shortened by 1 base and J by 2 bases, with 11 bases between the two germline ends. Germline V gene lookup returns CDR1 SSHAT and CDR2 FNYEAQ (reference sequence).

The chain recombines TRBV7-7 with TRBJ2-5; D might be TRBD1 (6 bases). The sequence came from a man between 18 and 29 years old with COVID-19, enrolled during active disease. Sequences were obtained from peripheral blood. CDR3 residues: CASSLGAGVQETQYF. The CDR3 coding sequence is TGTGCCAGCAGCTTAGGGGCAGGGGTGCAAGAGACCCAGTACTTC. The variable domain in full, completed from reference TRBV7-7 and TRBJ2-5, reads GAGVSQSPRYKVTKRGQDVTLRCDPISSHATLYWYQQALGQGPEFLTYFNYEAQPDKSGLPSDRFSAERPEGSISTLTIQRTEQRDSAMYRCASSLGAGVQETQYFGPGTRLLVL.